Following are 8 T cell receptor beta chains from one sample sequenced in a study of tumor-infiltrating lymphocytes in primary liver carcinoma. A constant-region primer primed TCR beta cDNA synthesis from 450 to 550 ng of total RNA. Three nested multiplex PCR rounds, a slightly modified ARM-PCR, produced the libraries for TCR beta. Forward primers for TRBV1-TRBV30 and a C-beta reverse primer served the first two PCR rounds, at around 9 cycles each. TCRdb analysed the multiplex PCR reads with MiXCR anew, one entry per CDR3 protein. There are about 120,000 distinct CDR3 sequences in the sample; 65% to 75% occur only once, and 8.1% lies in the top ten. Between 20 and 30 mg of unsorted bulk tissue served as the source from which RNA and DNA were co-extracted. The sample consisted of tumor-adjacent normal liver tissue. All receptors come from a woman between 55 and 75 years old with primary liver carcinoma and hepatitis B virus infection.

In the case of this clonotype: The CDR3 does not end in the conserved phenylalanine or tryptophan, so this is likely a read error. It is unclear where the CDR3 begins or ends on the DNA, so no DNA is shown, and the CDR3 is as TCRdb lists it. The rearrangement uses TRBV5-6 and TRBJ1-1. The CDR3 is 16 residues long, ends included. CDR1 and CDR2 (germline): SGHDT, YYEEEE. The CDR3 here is CASSVMQARLNTEVFL.

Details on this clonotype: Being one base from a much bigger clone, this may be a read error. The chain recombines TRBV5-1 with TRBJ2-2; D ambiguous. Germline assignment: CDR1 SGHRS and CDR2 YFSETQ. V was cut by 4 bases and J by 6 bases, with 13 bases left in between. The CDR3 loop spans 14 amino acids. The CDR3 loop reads CASSLELTAGELFF. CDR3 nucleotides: TGCGCCAGCAGCCTAGAACTAACTGCCGGGGAGCTGTTTTTT.

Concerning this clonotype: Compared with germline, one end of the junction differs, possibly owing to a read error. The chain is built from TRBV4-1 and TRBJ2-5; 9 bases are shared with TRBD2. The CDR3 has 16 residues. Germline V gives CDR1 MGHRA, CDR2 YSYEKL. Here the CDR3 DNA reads TGCGCCAGCAACCAACACCTTAGCGGGAGACAAGAGACCCAGTACTTC. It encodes CASNQHLSGRQETQYF.

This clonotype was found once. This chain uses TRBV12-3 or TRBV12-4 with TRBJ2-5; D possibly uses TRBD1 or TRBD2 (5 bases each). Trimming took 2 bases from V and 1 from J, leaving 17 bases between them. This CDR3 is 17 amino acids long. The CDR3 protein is CASSLWTLEGPQETQYF. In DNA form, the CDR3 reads TGTGCCAGCAGTTTATGGACGCTTGAGGGGCCCCAAGAGACCCAGTACTTC.

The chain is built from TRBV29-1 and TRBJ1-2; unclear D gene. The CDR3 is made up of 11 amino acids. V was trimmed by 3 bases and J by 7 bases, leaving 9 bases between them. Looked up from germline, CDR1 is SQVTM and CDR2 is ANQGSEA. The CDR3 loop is CSVEGGIGYTF. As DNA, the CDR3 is TGCAGCGTTGAGGGTGGCATTGGCTACACCTTC.

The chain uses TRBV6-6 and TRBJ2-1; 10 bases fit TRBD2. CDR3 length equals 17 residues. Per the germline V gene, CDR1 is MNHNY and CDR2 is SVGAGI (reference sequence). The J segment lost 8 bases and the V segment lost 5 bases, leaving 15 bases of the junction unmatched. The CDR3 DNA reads TGTGCCAGCAGTGCCGGGGCTAGCGGGAGCCGGGTCGATGAGCAGTTCTTC. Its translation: CASSAGASGSRVDEQFF.

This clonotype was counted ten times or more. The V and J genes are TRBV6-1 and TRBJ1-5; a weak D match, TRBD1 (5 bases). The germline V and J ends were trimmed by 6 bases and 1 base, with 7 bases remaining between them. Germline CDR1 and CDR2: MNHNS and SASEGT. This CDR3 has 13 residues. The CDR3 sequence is CASRQASNQPQHF. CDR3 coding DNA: TGTGCCAGCAGACAGGCGAGCAATCAGCCCCAGCATTTT.

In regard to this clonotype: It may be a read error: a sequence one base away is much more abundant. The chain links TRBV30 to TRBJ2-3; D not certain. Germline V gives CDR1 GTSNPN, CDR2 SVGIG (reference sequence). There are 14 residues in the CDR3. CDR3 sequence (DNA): TGTACCTGGAGTGAATTCGGAACCACAGATACGCAGTATTTT. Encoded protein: CTWSEFGTTDTQYF.